This is a list of T cell receptor beta chains from one sample in a study of a mutant IDH1 vaccine in newly diagnosed glioma. These receptors lack a known antigen. Assay used: immunoSEQ multiplex PCR; TCRdb lists only in-frame clones, some missing. The table has around 120,000 clones, just under 80% seen once. The sequencing used PBMCs, collected from a glioma patient whose treatment included an IDH1 peptide vaccine. These receptors were obtained from a man aged 35-49 years with glioma. Both conserved end residues are part of each CDR3. D genes are given only for firm matches. Size is omitted from some rows. Given values are once, few, many or a class for expanded clones.

J,D,size,length,V,CDR3,DNA
TRBJ1-5,NA,few,13,TRBV5-4,CASSEQGRQPQHF,TGTGCCAGCAGCGAACAGGGAAGGCAGCCCCAGCATTTT
TRBJ2-7,TRBD2,NA,14,TRBV4-3,CASSQGLGTYEQYF,TGCGCCAGCAGCCAGGGACTAGGGACCTACGAGCAGTACTTC
TRBJ2-3,TRBD2,once,16,TRBV7-6,CASSLGAAGGADTQYF,TGTGCCAGCAGCTTAGGAGCCGCGGGGGGGGCAGATACGCAGTATTTT
TRBJ1-5,NA,NA,14,TRBV11-2,CASSLDGPPQPQHF,TGTGCCAGCAGCTTAGACGGACCCCCGCAGCCCCAGCATTTT
TRBJ1-5,NA,few,14,TRBV19,CASSNGLSNQPQHF,TGTGCCAGTAGTAACGGACTAAGCAATCAGCCCCAGCATTTT
TRBJ1-5,NA,NA,14,TRBV12-5,CASGRGTDNQPQHF,TGTGCTAGTGGTCGTGGAACCGACAATCAGCCCCAGCATTTT
TRBJ2-2,NA,NA,11,TRBV2,CARGGAGELFF,TGTGCCAGAGGGGGGGCCGGGGAGCTGTTTTTT
TRBJ1-6,NA,NA,13,TRBV4-3,CASSQEINSPLHF,TGCGCCAGCAGCCAAGAGATAAATTCACCCCTCCACTTT
TRBJ2-3,TRBD2,NA,14,TRBV2,CASSNSGRVYTQYF,TGTGCCAGCAGTAATAGCGGGAGGGTATATACGCAGTATTTT
TRBJ1-2,NA,NA,14,TRBV28,CASSLSQGGRGYTF,TGTGCCAGCAGTTTATCCCAGGGAGGGCGTGGCTACACCTTC
TRBJ1-4,NA,NA,15,TRBV15,CATSRTGLVNEKLFF,TGTGCCACCAGCAGAACGGGACTGGTTAATGAAAAACTGTTTTTT
TRBJ2-3,TRBD2,NA,17,TRBV28,CASSLLREGPGTDTQYF,TGTGCCAGCAGTTTATTGCGGGAGGGCCCAGGCACAGATACGCAGTATTTT
TRBJ2-6,TRBD2,NA,19,TRBV15,CATSRDPSGGAGGANVLTF,TGTGCCACCAGCAGAGATCCCAGCGGGGGGGCCGGTGGGGCCAACGTCCTGACTTTC
TRBJ2-2,NA,once,14,TRBV7-3,CASSFLGPTGELFF,TGTGCCAGCAGCTTTCTAGGACCGACCGGGGAGCTGTTTTTT
TRBJ2-4,NA,few,16,TRBV5-4,CASSPDAIGDKNIQYF,TGTGCCAGCAGCCCGGACGCCATCGGGGACAAAAACATTCAGTACTTC
TRBJ1-4,TRBD1,NA,16,TRBV5-1,CASSLLPGGRGEKLFF,TGCGCCAGCAGCTTGTTACCAGGGGGAAGGGGGGAAAAACTGTTTTTT
TRBJ1-2,TRBD1,few,14,TRBV6-5,CASSSDRVRSGYTF,TGTGCCAGCAGCTCCGACAGGGTCCGAAGCGGCTACACCTTC
TRBJ2-5,NA,NA,12,TRBV29-1,CSVDIGPGEQYF,TGCAGCGTTGACATAGGGCCGGGGGAGCAGTACTTC
TRBJ1-3,NA,few,15,TRBV6-1,CASSEARGSGNTIYF,TGTGCCAGCAGTGAAGCGCGGGGCTCTGGAAACACCATATATTTT
TRBJ1-1,NA,few,11,TRBV5-1,CASSSVTEAFF,TGCGCCAGCAGTTCAGTAACTGAAGCTTTCTTT
TRBJ2-5,NA,NA,11,TRBV5-6,CASSLRKTQYF,TGTGCCAGCAGCTTGCGCAAGACCCAGTACTTC
TRBJ1-4,TRBD1,NA,14,TRBV19,CASSTGQGDEKLFF,TGTGCCAGTAGTACGGGACAGGGGGATGAAAAACTGTTTTTT
TRBJ1-1,TRBD1,NA,16,TRBV4-3,CASSQDGQGRWTEAFF,TGCGCCAGCAGCCAAGATGGACAGGGGAGGTGGACTGAAGCTTTCTTT
TRBJ1-1,NA,NA,15,TRBV6-5,CASSLRTGGNTEAFF,TGTGCCAGCAGCCTCCGGACGGGGGGAAACACTGAAGCTTTCTTT
TRBJ2-7,NA,NA,15,TRBV7-2,CASSLGGLAQYEQYF,TGTGCCAGCAGCTTAGGCGGGCTAGCGCAGTACGAGCAGTACTTC
TRBJ2-7,TRBD2,NA,16,TRBV7-2,CASSLDASGRSNEQYF,TGTGCCAGCAGCTTAGATGCTAGCGGGAGGTCCAACGAGCAGTACTTC
TRBJ1-1,NA,NA,14,TRBV5-4,CASSVTRGDTEAFF,TGTGCCAGCAGCGTCACAAGGGGGGACACTGAAGCTTTCTTT
TRBJ2-2,TRBD1,NA,15,TRBV7-6,CASRLGQGSTGELFF,TGTGCCAGCAGGTTGGGACAGGGAAGCACCGGGGAGCTGTTTTTT
TRBJ2-4,NA,NA,12,TRBV19,CASRGGRNIQYF,TGTGCCAGCAGGGGGGGGAGAAACATTCAGTACTTC
TRBJ2-3,TRBD1,NA,14,TRBV9,CASSVRGLTDTQYF,TGTGCCAGCAGCGTAAGGGGGCTGACAGATACGCAGTATTTT
TRBJ2-7,TRBD2,NA,18,TRBV9,CASSVGGGTSGIPYEQYF,TGTGCCAGCAGCGTAGGCGGAGGGACTAGCGGGATCCCCTACGAGCAGTACTTC
TRBJ2-1,NA,NA,11,TRBV10-3,CATQKHNEQFF,TGTGCCACCCAAAAACACAATGAGCAGTTCTTC
TRBJ2-3,NA,NA,15,TRBV5-1,CASSLGRGFTDTQYF,TGCGCCAGCAGCTTGGGAAGGGGTTTCACAGATACGCAGTATTTT
TRBJ2-7,TRBD2,NA,15,TRBV7-2,CASSPPGLAAREQYF,TGTGCCAGCAGCCCCCCGGGACTAGCGGCCAGGGAGCAGTACTTC
TRBJ2-7,TRBD1,few,12,TRBV19,CATRDRTYEQYF,TGTGCCACCCGGGACAGGACCTACGAGCAGTACTTC
TRBJ2-7,TRBD1,NA,15,TRBV19,CASSIAGTGNYEQYF,TGTGCCAGTAGTATAGCCGGGACAGGCAACTACGAGCAGTACTTC
TRBJ2-2,NA,NA,12,TRBV5-6,CASSLWSGELFF,TGTGCCAGCAGCCTTTGGTCCGGGGAGCTGTTTTTT
TRBJ1-3,NA,once,16,TRBV7-2,CASSPRAGRSGNTIYF,TGTGCCAGCAGCCCCCGAGCAGGGAGGTCTGGAAACACCATATATTTT
TRBJ2-2,NA,NA,15,TRBV6-4,CASSDSSPNTGELFF,TGTGCCAGCAGTGACTCGAGTCCGAACACCGGGGAGCTGTTTTTT
TRBJ1-3,NA,NA,18,TRBV7-8,CASSLVGYGGARGNTIYF,TGTGCCAGCAGCTTAGTAGGTTACGGGGGCGCCCGAGGGAACACCATATATTTT
TRBJ1-1,TRBD1,NA,16,TRBV7-2,CASSLALGQGRTEAFF,TGTGCCAGCAGCTTAGCGCTAGGACAGGGGAGGACTGAAGCTTTCTTT
TRBJ2-3,TRBD2,NA,15,TRBV11-3,CASSPGGGPTDTQYF,TGTGCCAGCAGCCCCGGGGGGGGGCCCACAGATACGCAGTATTTT
TRBJ1-5,NA,NA,13,TRBV28,CASSFGSHQPQHF,TGTGCCAGCAGTTTCGGCAGCCATCAGCCCCAGCATTTT
TRBJ2-2,NA,NA,13,TRBV6-5,CASLGGFPGELFF,TGTGCCAGCCTAGGGGGTTTTCCCGGGGAGCTGTTTTTT
TRBJ2-7,TRBD1,NA,16,TRBV5-4,CASSSRQGGPSYEQYF,TGTGCCAGCAGCTCTCGACAGGGGGGACCTTCCTACGAGCAGTACTTC
TRBJ2-7,NA,NA,16,TRBV27,CASSPPLGSHGYEQYF,TGTGCCAGCAGTCCCCCTCTAGGTAGTCACGGCTACGAGCAGTACTTC
TRBJ2-1,NA,NA,15,TRBV4-1,CASSQGQILYNEQFF,TGCGCCAGCAGCCAAGGACAAATTCTGTACAATGAGCAGTTCTTC
TRBJ2-1,TRBD2,NA,16,TRBV19,CASSTKRGSSYNEQFF,TGTGCCAGTAGTACCAAGCGGGGTAGCTCCTACAATGAGCAGTTCTTC